Only a few counts were recorded for the clone carrying this TCR beta chain. The sample belongs to a study of identical twins. TCRdb called the 5' RACE reads again in MiXCR, with one record for every CDR3 protein. Of a few hundred thousand distinct CDR3 sequences detected, less than 25% appear once; the ten largest clones hold 2.9%. V was cut by 1 base and J by 8 bases, with 5 bases left in between. The CDR3 spans 12 residues. The germline V gene encodes CDR1 SGHTA and CDR2 FQGNSA. This sample also belongs to another study, concerning T cells expressing NK-cell markers.

Input material: CD4+ T cells sorted from blood. This TCR was recovered from a woman aged 18 to 35 in good health. The J gene is TRBJ2-2, the V gene TRBV7-2, with D hard to call. The CDR3 region has the DNA TGTGCCAGCAGCTTAGTACTAGGGGAGCTGTTTTTT. This encodes CASSLVLGELFF.